Sequencing of this T cell receptor beta chain was carried out in a study of shared clonotypes between healthy human individuals. Study information: CD4 naive cells filled three plates per donor, CD4 memory three, CD8 naive two and CD8 memory one.

General observations from the study: Generation probability values for non-shared clonotypes were lower than those for clonotypes shared by all four donors.

With respect to this clone: Its cognate antigen is unknown.

Sequencing was performed with immunoSEQ multiplex PCR; in TCRdb, only in-frame clones are kept and a portion is missing. The sample contains about 2.4 million clones, under 95% of which appear only once. Sample: naive CD4+ T cells from PBMCs. As to subset: CD45RA+ positively selected. The TCR was taken from a man in his late teens or twenties in good health. Some clones in this sample may be carry-over from other donors' samples.

The CDR3 here is CASTLTGALTEAFF. The CDR3 DNA reads TGTGCCAGCACCCTGACAGGGGCTCTCACTGAAGCTTTCTTT. The chain uses TRBV7-9 and TRBJ1-1, with 8 nucleotides matching TRBD1. Germline-derived CDR1 and CDR2 are SEHNR and FQNEAQ (reference sequence). The CDR3 covers 14 residues. With V trimmed by 7 bases and J by 4 bases, 8 bases remained unmatched.